This TCR beta chain was sequenced during a study of T cells in localized non-small cell lung cancer. Trimming removed 4 bases from V and 3 bases from J; junction bases left unmatched: 2. The CDR3 sequence is 15 residues long. The germline V gene encodes CDR1 MNHEY and CDR2 SMNVEV (reference sequence). Clones were read by immunoSEQ multiplex PCR, and TCRdb kept only the in-frame ones, dropping some. Here the sample spans under 45,000 clones, around 83% being singletons. This receptor was taken from a man aged 40-75 years with stage II lung adenocarcinoma. The source material was PBMCs, sampled before any cancer treatment. The chain couples TRBV27 to TRBJ2-1; 11 positions match TRBD2. CDR3 coding DNA: TGTGCCAGCAGTTCTCTAGCGGGAGGCTACAATGAGCAGTTCTTC. This encodes CASSSLAGGYNEQFF.